This entry is about one T cell receptor beta chain. This clonotype was recorded a few times. The clone's antigen remains unknown. Per-base quality was not reported, and no clone a single base away is much larger than it. The study was a case-control design nested within a healthcare worker cohort in London, UK, with weekly nasopharyngeal swab PCR tests and blood sampling. Between 23 and 31 March 2020, the week of the UK lockdown, healthcare workers were enrolled and then followed up weekly for as long as 16 weeks. Library prep was done by 5' RACE. TCRdb names NextSeq 500 as the instrument used. To correct for sequencing error and PCR bias, the TCR library protocol tagged individual cDNA molecules with unique molecular identifiers. Both TCR alpha and beta chains were sequenced, and tight co-correlation was observed between alpha and beta sequence abundances in each sample. On the study's bioinformatics: Decombinator V4 was used to annotate TCR sequences for V gene, J gene and CDR3. TCRs were defined as expanded if a significant change between any two time points was detected under a Poisson model with p below 0.0001. TCR abundances were normalised to the total number of TCRs sequenced in each sample and reported as counts per million. MAIT TCRs were defined by TRAV1-2 paired with TRAJ12, TRAJ20 or TRAJ33, and iNKT TCRs by TRAV10 paired with TRAJ18. VDJdb, accessed on 1 November 2021, was searched for TCRs annotated for CMV, EBV and SARS-CoV-2, and TCRs annotated for more than one antigen were excluded. The public reads were quality trimmed at Q25 with fastp and then assembled into clones with MiXCR by TCRdb, keeping productive beta chains. Each entry is one CDR3 protein sequence, shown with its most common DNA and genes. For this entry, the V and J calls and clone size follow TCRdb and not the study's own pipeline. Across this sample there are 70,000 to 85,000 distinct CDR3 sequences, with around an eighth seen only once. The ten biggest clones cover around 7% of the sample.

CDR1 and CDR2, per the germline V gene (reference sequence), are SGHAT and FQDESV. V trim: 4 bases; J trim: 3 bases; unmatched bases: 9. The CDR3 starts with the cysteine, ends with the phenylalanine, and has 16 residues. The retained sequence is limited to the CDR3, 48 bases, with the frame set at the first base. This specimen comes from a study of early T cells in non-severe SARS-CoV-2 infection (dated by TCRdb to the early 2020s). Looking at the study overall: Because TCR sequencing relied on bulk RNA taken from unsorted whole blood, pairing of alpha and beta chains was not possible.

Here is what the overall study found, with its caveats: Matching against VDJdb was skewed toward anti-spike CD8 responses, likely underestimated virus-specific expansions, and missed private and CD4 specificities.

Specimen: whole blood. The chain is made from TRBV11-1 and TRBJ2-7, with TRBD2 identical over 10 junction bases. The sequence was obtained from an adult who was a healthcare worker with PCR-confirmed SARS-CoV-2 infection or an uninfected control (not recorded which). DNA sequence: TGTGCCAGCAGCTCCCTTGGACTAGCGGACAACTACGAGCAGTACTTC. Its amino acids are CASSSLGLADNYEQYF.